Listed below are T cell receptor beta chains from one sample, sequenced in a study of shared clonotypes between healthy human individuals. Sequencing used immunoSEQ multiplex PCR; TCRdb keeps in-frame clones, though not all of them. The sample has 2 million to 2.5 million clones, roughly 95% seen once. Material: naive CD4+ T cells sorted from blood. All receptors come from a man between 18 and 29 years old in good health. The CDR3 runs from the conserved cysteine through the conserved F or W. Each record gives: clone size, J gene, D gene, V gene, CDR3 protein, CDR3 DNA. A D gene is named only where the DNA matches it firmly. Only part of the rows carry a size: once, few, many, or a class if the clone is expanded.

abundance: .
j_gene: TRBJ1-6
d_gene: .
v_gene: TRBV27
CDR3aa: CASSFDTRGPALHF
CDR3nt: TGTGCCAGCAGTTTTGATACTCGGGGGCCAGCCCTCCACTTT

abundance: .
j_gene: TRBJ2-2
d_gene: .
v_gene: TRBV6-4
CDR3aa: CASSTTGNTGELFF
CDR3nt: TGTGCCAGCAGTACGACAGGGAACACCGGGGAGCTGTTTTTT

abundance: once
j_gene: TRBJ2-7
d_gene: .
v_gene: TRBV7-9
CDR3aa: CASSPQDYEQYF
CDR3nt: TGTGCCAGCAGCCCTCAGGATTACGAGCAGTACTTC

abundance: .
j_gene: TRBJ2-1
d_gene: TRBD1
v_gene: TRBV29-1
CDR3aa: CSVGTKGQTNEQFF
CDR3nt: TGCAGCGTTGGGACCAAGGGACAGACCAATGAGCAGTTCTTC

abundance: .
j_gene: TRBJ2-7
d_gene: .
v_gene: TRBV18
CDR3aa: CASSPVGDSSYEQYF
CDR3nt: TGTGCCAGCTCACCAGTTGGCGACAGCTCCTACGAGCAGTACTTC

abundance: .
j_gene: TRBJ2-7
d_gene: .
v_gene: TRBV30
CDR3aa: CAWSVFASRYEQYF
CDR3nt: TGTGCCTGGAGTGTATTCGCTAGTAGGTACGAGCAGTACTTC

abundance: .
j_gene: TRBJ1-1
d_gene: TRBD1
v_gene: TRBV6-6
CDR3aa: CASSHGQVTLNTEAFF
CDR3nt: TGTGCCAGCAGCCATGGACAGGTGACACTGAACACTGAAGCTTTCTTT

abundance: once
j_gene: TRBJ1-1
d_gene: TRBD1
v_gene: TRBV2
CDR3aa: CASSESVQGAAFF
CDR3nt: TGTGCCAGCAGTGAATCAGTACAGGGGGCAGCTTTCTTT

abundance: .
j_gene: TRBJ2-2
d_gene: .
v_gene: TRBV6-6
CDR3aa: CASTSTANTGELFF
CDR3nt: TGTGCCAGCACTTCTACAGCGAACACCGGGGAGCTGTTTTTT

abundance: .
j_gene: TRBJ1-1
d_gene: TRBD1
v_gene: TRBV5-6
CDR3aa: CASSSTGSGAEAFF
CDR3nt: TGTGCCAGCAGCTCGACAGGGTCCGGGGCGGAAGCTTTCTTT

abundance: .
j_gene: TRBJ1-4
d_gene: .
v_gene: TRBV19
CDR3aa: CASSIDRDEKLFF
CDR3nt: TGTGCCAGTAGTATAGATAGGGATGAAAAACTGTTTTTT

abundance: .
j_gene: TRBJ1-2
d_gene: .
v_gene: TRBV6-1
CDR3aa: CASSEGTGTNYGYTF
CDR3nt: TGTGCCAGCAGTGAAGGTACGGGGACCAACTATGGCTACACCTTC

abundance: .
j_gene: TRBJ2-2
d_gene: .
v_gene: TRBV19
CDR3aa: CASSQVGDTGELFF
CDR3nt: TGTGCCAGTAGTCAGGTCGGCGACACCGGGGAGCTGTTTTTT

abundance: .
j_gene: TRBJ1-6
d_gene: .
v_gene: TRBV6-6
CDR3aa: CASRELGVTVNSPLHF
CDR3nt: TGTGCCAGCAGGGAACTGGGGGTGACAGTTAATTCACCCCTCCACTTT

abundance: .
j_gene: TRBJ2-5
d_gene: .
v_gene: TRBV5-6
CDR3aa: CASSLGSETQYF
CDR3nt: TGTGCCAGCAGCTTGGGGTCAGAGACCCAGTACTTC

abundance: .
j_gene: TRBJ2-2
d_gene: .
v_gene: TRBV7-9
CDR3aa: CASPANFRGAMPGELFF
CDR3nt: TGTGCCAGCCCAGCTAATTTTCGGGGGGCTATGCCCGGGGAGCTGTTTTTT

abundance: .
j_gene: TRBJ2-7
d_gene: .
v_gene: TRBV9
CDR3aa: CASSVQAGSEQYF
CDR3nt: TGTGCCAGCAGCGTCCAGGCGGGGAGCGAGCAGTACTTC

abundance: .
j_gene: TRBJ2-1
d_gene: TRBD2
v_gene: TRBV6-4
CDR3aa: CASSSSGEGEQFF
CDR3nt: TGTGCCAGCAGCTCTAGCGGGGAGGGGGAGCAGTTCTTC

abundance: .
j_gene: TRBJ2-1
d_gene: TRBD2
v_gene: TRBV2
CDR3aa: CASMSGTSGRGEQFF
CDR3nt: TGTGCCAGCATGTCCGGGACTAGCGGGAGAGGCGAGCAGTTCTTC

abundance: .
j_gene: TRBJ1-5
d_gene: .
v_gene: TRBV19
CDR3aa: CASTEMGGAGNQPQHF
CDR3nt: TGTGCCAGTACCGAAATGGGGGGGGCCGGCAATCAGCCCCAGCATTTT

abundance: .
j_gene: TRBJ2-1
d_gene: .
v_gene: TRBV14
CDR3aa: CASSQVRGPYNEQFF
CDR3nt: TGTGCCAGCAGCCAAGTCAGGGGACCTTACAATGAGCAGTTCTTC

abundance: .
j_gene: TRBJ2-5
d_gene: TRBD2
v_gene: TRBV7-2
CDR3aa: CASSLAGLAGAETQYF
CDR3nt: TGTGCCAGCAGCTTAGCGGGACTAGCGGGAGCAGAGACCCAGTACTTC

abundance: .
j_gene: TRBJ2-1
d_gene: .
v_gene: TRBV10-3
CDR3aa: CATRDNEQFF
CDR3nt: TGTGCCACCCGCGACAATGAGCAGTTCTTC

abundance: .
j_gene: TRBJ2-1
d_gene: TRBD2
v_gene: TRBV2
CDR3aa: CASSELGGRANEQFF
CDR3nt: TGTGCCAGCAGTGAATTGGGCGGGAGAGCTAATGAGCAGTTCTTC

abundance: .
j_gene: TRBJ2-2
d_gene: .
v_gene: TRBV2
CDR3aa: CASSPDYTGELFF
CDR3nt: TGTGCCAGCAGCCCAGATTACACCGGGGAGCTGTTTTTT

abundance: .
j_gene: TRBJ2-7
d_gene: .
v_gene: TRBV5-1
CDR3aa: CASSLGGAVSYEQYF
CDR3nt: TGCGCCAGCAGCTTGGGCGGGGCGGTTTCCTACGAGCAGTACTTC

abundance: .
j_gene: TRBJ2-2
d_gene: .
v_gene: TRBV28
CDR3aa: CASSYGGNTGELFF
CDR3nt: TGTGCCAGCAGTTACGGGGGGAACACCGGGGAGCTGTTTTTT

abundance: .
j_gene: TRBJ2-7
d_gene: .
v_gene: TRBV19
CDR3aa: CGRDGTQRTEQYF
CDR3nt: TGTGGCAGAGACGGGACCCAGCGGACCGAGCAGTACTTC

abundance: .
j_gene: TRBJ2-7
d_gene: .
v_gene: TRBV5-4
CDR3aa: CASSWPGTSHGEQYF
CDR3nt: TGTGCCAGCAGCTGGCCCGGGACTTCCCATGGGGAGCAGTACTTC

abundance: once
j_gene: TRBJ2-7
d_gene: .
v_gene: TRBV5-1
CDR3aa: CASSLGEGTYEQYF
CDR3nt: TGCGCCAGCAGCTTGGGTGAAGGTACCTACGAGCAGTACTTC

abundance: .
j_gene: TRBJ2-5
d_gene: TRBD2
v_gene: TRBV30
CDR3aa: CAWSGVGLARETQYF
CDR3nt: TGTGCCTGGAGTGGGGTGGGACTAGCGCGAGAGACCCAGTACTTC

abundance: .
j_gene: TRBJ1-2
d_gene: TRBD1
v_gene: TRBV10-2
CDR3aa: CASSLDRAYGYTF
CDR3nt: TGCGCCAGCAGCCTGGACAGGGCCTATGGCTACACCTTC

abundance: .
j_gene: TRBJ2-5
d_gene: .
v_gene: TRBV5-1
CDR3aa: CASSLEQGPQETQYF
CDR3nt: TGCGCCAGCAGCTTGGAACAGGGACCCCAAGAGACCCAGTACTTC

abundance: once
j_gene: TRBJ2-5
d_gene: .
v_gene: TRBV7-2
CDR3aa: CASSLKARPGETQYF
CDR3nt: TGTGCCAGCAGCTTAAAGGCTAGGCCTGGAGAGACCCAGTACTTC

abundance: once
j_gene: TRBJ1-2
d_gene: .
v_gene: TRBV5-4
CDR3aa: CASSPGTSNYGYTF
CDR3nt: TGTGCCAGCAGCCCCGGGACATCTAACTATGGCTACACCTTC

abundance: .
j_gene: TRBJ2-1
d_gene: .
v_gene: TRBV5-6
CDR3aa: CASSLPPQAGKNEQFF
CDR3nt: TGTGCCAGCAGCTTGCCCCCCCAGGCAGGGAAAAATGAGCAGTTCTTC

abundance: .
j_gene: TRBJ2-7
d_gene: .
v_gene: TRBV6-5
CDR3aa: CATTALQGGPYEQYF
CDR3nt: TGTGCCACTACAGCGTTGCAGGGTGGGCCCTACGAGCAGTACTTC

abundance: .
j_gene: TRBJ1-6
d_gene: .
v_gene: TRBV2
CDR3aa: CASGSEGQPNSPLHF
CDR3nt: TGTGCCAGCGGGTCAGAAGGACAGCCTAATTCACCCCTCCACTTT

abundance: .
j_gene: TRBJ2-2
d_gene: TRBD1
v_gene: TRBV5-1
CDR3aa: CASSLAGQGTAPRTGELFF
CDR3nt: TGCGCCAGCAGCTTGGCGGGACAGGGCACGGCCCCACGCACCGGGGAGCTGTTTTTT

abundance: .
j_gene: TRBJ2-7
d_gene: .
v_gene: TRBV19
CDR3aa: CASSMGDEQYF
CDR3nt: TGTGCCAGTAGTATGGGCGACGAGCAGTACTTC

abundance: .
j_gene: TRBJ1-2
d_gene: TRBD1
v_gene: TRBV5-1
CDR3aa: CASSSGQGANYGYTF
CDR3nt: TGCGCCAGCAGCTCCGGACAGGGTGCTAACTATGGCTACACCTTC

abundance: .
j_gene: TRBJ2-1
d_gene: TRBD2
v_gene: TRBV5-1
CDR3aa: CASSFTGSSGRNEQFF
CDR3nt: TGCGCCAGCAGCTTTACAGGGTCCAGCGGGAGAAATGAGCAGTTCTTC

abundance: .
j_gene: TRBJ2-4
d_gene: TRBD2
v_gene: TRBV10-2
CDR3aa: CASSEWGGTIEAKNIQYF
CDR3nt: TGCGCCAGCAGTGAGTGGGGGGGGACTATCGAAGCCAAAAACATTCAGTACTTC

abundance: .
j_gene: TRBJ2-7
d_gene: .
v_gene: TRBV19
CDR3aa: CASSSRDDEQYF
CDR3nt: TGTGCCAGTAGTAGCCGGGACGACGAGCAGTACTTC

abundance: .
j_gene: TRBJ2-7
d_gene: .
v_gene: TRBV9
CDR3aa: CASSVEIGGYEQYF
CDR3nt: TGTGCCAGCAGCGTAGAAATAGGAGGCTACGAGCAGTACTTC

abundance: .
j_gene: TRBJ2-5
d_gene: TRBD1
v_gene: TRBV30
CDR3aa: CATRSTGGLGETQYF
CDR3nt: TGTGCTACTAGGTCGACAGGGGGCCTGGGGGAGACCCAGTACTTC

abundance: .
j_gene: TRBJ2-7
d_gene: .
v_gene: TRBV7-2
CDR3aa: CASSLKSGNEQYF
CDR3nt: TGTGCCAGCAGCTTAAAGTCTGGGAACGAGCAGTACTTC

abundance: .
j_gene: TRBJ1-1
d_gene: .
v_gene: TRBV6-5
CDR3aa: CASSSGTQLAEAFF
CDR3nt: TGTGCCAGCAGTTCCGGGACTCAGTTGGCTGAAGCTTTCTTT

abundance: .
j_gene: TRBJ1-6
d_gene: .
v_gene: TRBV6-5
CDR3aa: CASSYGATASSPLHF
CDR3nt: TGTGCCAGCAGTTACGGGGCGACAGCGTCTTCACCCCTCCACTTT

abundance: .
j_gene: TRBJ1-4
d_gene: TRBD1
v_gene: TRBV7-9
CDR3aa: CASRQKQRTGNEKLFF
CDR3nt: TGTGCCAGCAGGCAAAAGCAGCGGACAGGTAATGAAAAACTGTTTTTT

abundance: .
j_gene: TRBJ2-3
d_gene: .
v_gene: TRBV6-6
CDR3aa: CASSYATTDTQYF
CDR3nt: TGTGCCAGCAGTTACGCCACCACAGATACGCAGTATTTT

abundance: .
j_gene: TRBJ2-5
d_gene: TRBD2
v_gene: TRBV7-9
CDR3aa: CASSLGSGLAEETQYF
CDR3nt: TGTGCCAGCAGCTTAGGCTCGGGACTAGCCGAGGAGACCCAGTACTTC

abundance: .
j_gene: TRBJ2-1
d_gene: .
v_gene: TRBV10-3
CDR3aa: CAISGVLINEQFF
CDR3nt: TGTGCCATATCGGGAGTCCTGATCAATGAGCAGTTCTTC

abundance: .
j_gene: TRBJ1-3
d_gene: .
v_gene: TRBV6-1
CDR3aa: CASSGGELSGNTIYF
CDR3nt: TGTGCCAGCAGTGGGGGGGAGCTCTCTGGAAACACCATATATTTT

abundance: once
j_gene: TRBJ1-2
d_gene: TRBD1
v_gene: TRBV10-3
CDR3aa: CAISEGQGNGYTF
CDR3nt: TGTGCCATCAGTGAGGGACAGGGGAACGGCTACACCTTC

abundance: .
j_gene: TRBJ2-7
d_gene: TRBD2
v_gene: TRBV10-3
CDR3aa: CAISESIAGLGGEQYF
CDR3nt: TGTGCCATCAGTGAGTCGATAGCGGGACTGGGGGGTGAGCAGTACTTC

abundance: .
j_gene: TRBJ1-2
d_gene: .
v_gene: TRBV7-9
CDR3aa: CASSYRVPWPEGYTF
CDR3nt: TGTGCCAGCAGCTACAGGGTTCCATGGCCGGAGGGCTACACCTTC

abundance: .
j_gene: TRBJ2-6
d_gene: .
v_gene: TRBV2
CDR3aa: CASAGANVLTF
CDR3nt: TGTGCCAGTGCCGGGGCCAACGTCCTGACTTTC

abundance: .
j_gene: TRBJ2-7
d_gene: TRBD2
v_gene: TRBV18
CDR3aa: CASSRLAGVNYEQYF
CDR3nt: TGTGCCAGCTCAAGACTAGCGGGAGTTAACTACGAGCAGTACTTC